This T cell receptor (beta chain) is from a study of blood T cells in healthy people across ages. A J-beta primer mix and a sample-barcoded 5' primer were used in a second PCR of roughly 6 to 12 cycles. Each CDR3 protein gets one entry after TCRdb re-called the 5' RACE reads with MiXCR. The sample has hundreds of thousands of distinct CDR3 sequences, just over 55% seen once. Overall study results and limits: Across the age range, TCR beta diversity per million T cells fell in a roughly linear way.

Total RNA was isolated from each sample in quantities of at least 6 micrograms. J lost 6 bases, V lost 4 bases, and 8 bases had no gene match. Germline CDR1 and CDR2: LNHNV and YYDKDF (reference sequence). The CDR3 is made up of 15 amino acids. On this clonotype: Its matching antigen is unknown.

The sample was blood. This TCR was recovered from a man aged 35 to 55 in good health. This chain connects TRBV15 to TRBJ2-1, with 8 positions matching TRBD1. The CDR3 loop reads CATSTGGTGVNEQFF. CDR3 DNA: TGTGCCACCAGCACAGGCGGGACAGGAGTCAATGAGCAGTTCTTC.